This T cell receptor (beta chain) is drawn from a study of blood T cell repertoires in COVID-19. How the authors handled the data: Quantification of nucleated cells was approximated via reference gene primer amplification. The data were produced by immunoSEQ multiplex PCR, yet TCRdb's version contains in-frame clones alone and is incomplete. The V and J calls and clone size come from that table; D and trimming were worked out from the DNA. The table shows around 160,000 clones, with approximately 86% occurring only once. This clone was counted only a few times. This CDR3 has 21 amino acids. Sequenced material: PBMCs or T cells enriched from blood (not recorded which). This chain joins TRBV21-1 and TRBJ2-1; TRBD2 was called by the table and not checked on the DNA. TRBV21-1 is a pseudogene segment. The receptor was isolated from a woman aged 40 to 50 who had been exposed to COVID-19. CDR3 sequence reads: CASSKELGPNRGLAPYNEQFF. The CDR3 nucleotides read TGTGCCAGCAGCAAAGAATTAGGACCCAACCGGGGACTAGCGCCCTACAATGAGCAGTTCTTC.